Detailed here is one T cell receptor beta chain. PCR was performed a second time for about 7 to 11 cycles using a sample-barcoded 5' primer and a J-beta primer mix. TCRdb reprocessed the 5' RACE reads with MiXCR, giving one entry per CDR3 protein. Here the sample spans 730,000 or so distinct CDR3 sequences, less than 45% being singletons. These data are taken from a study of blood T cells in healthy people across ages. Input material: blood. The sequence was collected from a man older than 75 in good health.

The DNA for the CDR3 is TGCGCCAGCAGTCCGGGACTAGCGGGATTGTTGGGTGAGCAGTTCTTC. It yields the protein CASSPGLAGLLGEQFF. The rearrangement uses TRBV5-1 and TRBJ2-1; 13 bases are a match to TRBD2. Trimming removed 5 bases from V and 9 bases from J; junction bases left unmatched: 11. CDR3 size: 16 residues. Germline V gives CDR1 SGHRS, CDR2 YFSETQ.